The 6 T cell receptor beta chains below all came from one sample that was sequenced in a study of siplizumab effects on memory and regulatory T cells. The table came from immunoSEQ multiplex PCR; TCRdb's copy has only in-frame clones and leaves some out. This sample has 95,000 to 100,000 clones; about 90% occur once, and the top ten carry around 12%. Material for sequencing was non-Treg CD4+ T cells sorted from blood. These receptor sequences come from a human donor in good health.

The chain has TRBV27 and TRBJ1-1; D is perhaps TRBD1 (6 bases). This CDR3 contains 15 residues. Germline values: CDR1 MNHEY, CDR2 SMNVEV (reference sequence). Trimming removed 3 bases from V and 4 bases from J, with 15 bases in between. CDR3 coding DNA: TGTGCCAGCAGTTTTGTGGGGGGGCCGGGCACTGAAGCTTTCTTT. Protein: CASSFVGGPGTEAFF.

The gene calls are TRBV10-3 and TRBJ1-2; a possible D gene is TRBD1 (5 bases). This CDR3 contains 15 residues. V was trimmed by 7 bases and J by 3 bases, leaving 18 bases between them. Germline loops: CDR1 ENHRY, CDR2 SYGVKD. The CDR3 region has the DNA TGTGCCATCACTCCTCGGGAGGGGTCCCACTATGGCTACACCTTC. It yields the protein CAITPREGSHYGYTF.

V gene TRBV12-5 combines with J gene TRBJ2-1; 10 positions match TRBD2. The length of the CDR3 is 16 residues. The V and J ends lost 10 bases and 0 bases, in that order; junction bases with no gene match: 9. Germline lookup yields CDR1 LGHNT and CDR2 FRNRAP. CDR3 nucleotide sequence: TGTGCTACCTCCGGACTAGCGGAATTCTCCTACAATGAGCAGTTCTTC. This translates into CATSGLAEFSYNEQFF. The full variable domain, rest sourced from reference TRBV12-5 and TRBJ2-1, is DARVTQTPRHKVTEMGQEVTMRCQPILGHNTVFWYRQTMMQGLELLAYFRNRAPLDDSGMPKDRFSAEMPDATLATLKIQPSEPRDSAVYFCATSGLAEFSYNEQFFGPGTRLTVL.

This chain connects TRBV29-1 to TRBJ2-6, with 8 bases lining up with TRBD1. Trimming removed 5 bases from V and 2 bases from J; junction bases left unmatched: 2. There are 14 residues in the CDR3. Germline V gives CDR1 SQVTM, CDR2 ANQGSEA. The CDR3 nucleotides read TGCAGCGTTTCACAGGGGGCTGGGGCCAACGTCCTGACTTTC. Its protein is CSVSQGAGANVLTF.

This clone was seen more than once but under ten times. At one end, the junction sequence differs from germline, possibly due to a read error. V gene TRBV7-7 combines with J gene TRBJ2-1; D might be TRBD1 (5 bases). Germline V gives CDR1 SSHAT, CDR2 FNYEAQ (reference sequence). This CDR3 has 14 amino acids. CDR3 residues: CASSPTGANNEQFF. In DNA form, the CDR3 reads TGTGCTAGCAGCCCGACTGGGGCCAACAATGAGCAGTTCTTC. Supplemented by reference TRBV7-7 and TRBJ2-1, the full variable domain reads GAGVSQSPRYKVTKRGQDVTLRCDPISSHATLYWYQQALGQGPEFLTYFNYEAQPDKSGLPSDRFSAERPEGSISTLTIQRTEQRDSAMYRCASSPTGANNEQFFGPGTRLTVL.

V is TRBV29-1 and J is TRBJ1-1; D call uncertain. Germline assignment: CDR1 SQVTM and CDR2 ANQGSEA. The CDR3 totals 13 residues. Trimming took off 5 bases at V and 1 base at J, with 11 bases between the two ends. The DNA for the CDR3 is TGCAGCGTTAATGATAAGGAGAACACTGAAGCTTTCTTT. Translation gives CSVNDKENTEAFF.